This T cell receptor beta chain was sequenced in a study of blood T cells in healthy people across ages. Study-wide findings and caveats: The recorded TCR beta diversity per million T cells decreased in a roughly linear manner with age.

Extraction of total RNA produced a minimum of 6 micrograms from each sample. A second PCR of roughly 7 to 11 cycles used a sample-barcoded 5' primer and a J-beta primer mix. Every cDNA molecule bore a tag from a template-switch adaptor containing 12 random nucleotides. In TCRdb, the 5' RACE reads were re-called with MiXCR into one record per CDR3 protein. The sample includes hundreds of thousands of distinct CDR3 sequences, 45% to 50% of them seen just once. A few counts support this clonotype. Its antigen remains unidentified. Input material: blood. This TCR was recovered from a man aged 25-40 years in good health.

The CDR3 DNA sequence: TGCAGTGCTGTCGGGGGGAGCTCCTACAATGAGCAGTTCTTC. Translated, it gives CSAVGGSSYNEQFF. This sequence joins TRBV20-1 and TRBJ2-1, with 7 bases matching TRBD2. Germline values: CDR1 DFQATT, CDR2 SNEGSKA (reference sequence). This CDR3 is 14 amino acids long. V shed 5 bases, J shed 0 bases, and the junction held 4 bases outside the gene matches.